The 32 T cell receptor beta chains in this list originate from one sample, sequenced in a study of monozygotic twins with inflammatory bowel disease. TCRdb reprocessed the 5' RACE reads, keeping one entry per CDR3 protein, no DNA. The table lists roughly 120,000 distinct CDR3 sequences. Sequencing used blood. The receptors originated from a human donor with ulcerative colitis or Crohn's disease, or a healthy co-twin of an affected twin (not recorded which).

The chain uses TRBV4-3 and TRBJ2-7; TCRdb indicates TRBD2, and absent DNA this call remains unverified. The germline V gene has CDR1 LGHNA and CDR2 YSLEER. The CDR3 totals 16 residues. The CDR3 sequence: CASSPGSRGPSYEQYF.

V is TRBV19 and J is TRBJ1-4. Germline lookup yields CDR1 LNHDA and CDR2 SQIVND (reference sequence). The CDR3 loop spans 12 amino acids. The CDR3 loop is CASTRDNEKLFF.

J is TRBJ1-6 and V is TRBV7-8; TCRdb's D call, TRBD1, is unchecked because there is no DNA. From germline, CDR1 is SGHVS and CDR2 FQNEAQ. CDR3 length: 16 amino acids. The CDR3: CASSLAGASYNSPLHF.

This chain uses TRBV7-9 with TRBJ2-6; no DNA is available, so the TRBD1 call from TCRdb remains unchecked. The CDR3 sequence is 17 residues long. Germline CDR1 is SEHNR and CDR2 is FQNEAQ (reference sequence). The CDR3 loop reads CASSSGQGYSGANVLTF.

The chain employs TRBV5-1 and TRBJ1-2; TCRdb gives TRBD1 as the D gene, but with no DNA this cannot be confirmed. Germline loops: CDR1 SGHRS, CDR2 YFSETQ. The CDR3 has 13 amino acids. The CDR3 spells CASSFDRGLGYTF.

The CDR3 sequence is CASSPGTSYEQYF. The V gene is TRBV7-9, the J gene TRBJ2-7; TCRdb's D call, TRBD2, is unchecked because there is no DNA. The length of the CDR3 is 13 residues. The V gene's germline CDR1 is SEHNR and CDR2 FQNEAQ (reference sequence).

This rearrangement joins TRBV5-1 to TRBJ1-1; the D call from TCRdb, TRBD1, cannot be confirmed without DNA. The CDR3 is 14 residues long. Germline lookup yields CDR1 SGHRS and CDR2 YFSETQ. The CDR3 here is CASKSWGRNTEAFF.

The chain uses TRBV2 and TRBJ2-7; no DNA is available, so the TRBD1 call from TCRdb remains unchecked. CDR3 size: 14 residues. Germline-derived CDR1 and CDR2 are SNHLY and FYNNEI. The CDR3 here is CASSLQTGNYEQYF.

The J gene is TRBJ1-5, the V gene TRBV20-1. CDR3 size: 13 residues. The germline V gene encodes CDR1 DFQATT and CDR2 SNEGSKA (reference sequence). The CDR3 reads CSARALINQPQHF.

The chain links TRBV10-3 to TRBJ1-2. Looked up from germline, CDR1 is ENHRY and CDR2 is SYGVKD. The CDR3 consists of 11 residues. The CDR3 protein is CAISEMGGYTF.

The rearrangement links TRBV5-1 to TRBJ2-3; TCRdb lists TRBD2, though no DNA is available to test this call. Germline loops: CDR1 SGHRS, CDR2 YFSETQ. CDR3 size: 17 residues. The CDR3 sequence is CASSLGASGGSTDTQYF.

The V call is TRBV10-2, the J call TRBJ2-2. This CDR3 spans 16 amino acids. CDR1 is WSHSY, CDR2 SAAADI, per germline. CDR3 sequence: CASSELGSLNTGELFF.

J is TRBJ1-5 and V is TRBV18; TCRdb lists TRBD1, though no DNA is available to test this call. The CDR3 sequence is 15 residues long. Germline V gene sequence: CDR1 KGHSH, CDR2 LQKENI. CDR3 region: CASSALHRGFQPQHF.

The chain couples TRBV24-1 to TRBJ2-5; there is no DNA to check the TCRdb D call of TRBD2. The CDR3 is made up of 16 amino acids. CDR1 and CDR2 from the germline V gene are KGHDR and SFDVKD. The CDR3 loop reads CATSDLRSAGGETQYF.

This chain uses TRBV18 with TRBJ1-1; TCRdb gives TRBD1 as the D gene, but with no DNA this cannot be confirmed. CDR1 and CDR2 (germline): KGHSH, LQKENI. The CDR3 runs 15 residues. CDR3 sequence reads: CASSPLSPPGTEAFF.

This sequence joins TRBV13 and TRBJ2-7; as DNA is missing, the TRBD1 call by TCRdb cannot be tested. This CDR3 is 17 amino acids long. Per the germline V gene, CDR1 is PRHDT and CDR2 is FYEKMQ (reference sequence). This chain's CDR3 is CASSLDRTGQGFNEQYF.

The V and J genes are TRBV7-3 and TRBJ1-1. This CDR3 has 14 residues. Germline V gene data show CDR1 as SGHTA and CDR2 as FQGTGA. The CDR3 sequence is CASSFSVLNTEAFF.

The chain employs TRBV12-3 or TRBV12-4 and TRBJ1-1. This CDR3 is 13 amino acids long. The CDR3 here is CASSAQLNTEAFF.

The chain recombines TRBV5-1 with TRBJ1-1; TCRdb picks TRBD1, but there is no DNA to check that call. Germline V gene sequence: CDR1 SGHRS, CDR2 YFSETQ. The CDR3 totals 13 residues. CDR3 loop: CASSLQGATEAFF.

V is TRBV3-1 and J is TRBJ1-4; TCRdb indicates TRBD1, and absent DNA this call remains unverified. CDR1 and CDR2 from the germline V gene are LGHDT and YNNKEL (reference sequence). This CDR3 region has 12 residues. The CDR3 is CASSPDSAKLFF. Full variable domain (remainder filled in from reference TRBV3-1 and TRBJ1-4): DTAVSQTPKYLVTQMGNDKSIKCEQNLGHDTMYWYKQDSKKFLKIMFSYNNKELIINETVPNRFSPKSPDKAHLNLHINSLELGDSAVYFCASSPDSAKLFFGSGTQLSVL.

The V gene is TRBV7-2, the J gene TRBJ2-1; TCRdb outputs TRBD2, but without DNA this stays unchecked. The CDR3 covers 15 residues. Germline V gene lookup returns CDR1 SGHTA and CDR2 FQGNSA. CDR3 region: CASSLVGTLNNEQFF.

The chain recombines TRBV5-4 with TRBJ1-6. Germline V gene sequence: CDR1 SGHNT, CDR2 YYREEE (reference sequence). This CDR3 is 13 amino acids long. The CDR3 protein is CASSWDSGSPLHF.

The chain has TRBV27 and TRBJ2-1; TCRdb picks TRBD2, but there is no DNA to check that call. The CDR3 contains 14 residues. CDR1 and CDR2 from the germline V gene are MNHEY and SMNVEV (reference sequence). The CDR3 is CASTLAGVHNEQFF.

J is TRBJ2-7 and V is TRBV5-6. The germline V gene has CDR1 SGHDT and CDR2 YYEEEE. The CDR3 loop spans 13 amino acids. This CDR3 reads CASSWDRSYEQYF.

This chain uses TRBV5-6 with TRBJ2-3; TCRdb designates TRBD2, a call that cannot be tested without DNA. The CDR3 length is 16 residues. Per the germline V gene, CDR1 is SGHDT and CDR2 is YYEEEE. The CDR3 protein is CASSLGRELGTDTQYF.

The chain joins TRBV28 to TRBJ1-6; as DNA is missing, the TRBD1 call by TCRdb cannot be tested. The V gene's germline CDR1 is MDHEN and CDR2 SYDVKM. The CDR3 is 14 residues long. This CDR3 reads CASSSGGYNSPLHF.

V gene TRBV5-1 combines with J gene TRBJ2-2; TCRdb selects TRBD2, and the lack of DNA leaves this call unchecked. The CDR3 spans 17 residues. Germline V gene data show CDR1 as SGHRS and CDR2 as YFSETQ. This CDR3 reads CASSVLAGGQNTGELFF.

This chain uses TRBV6-1 with TRBJ2-7; the D gene TCRdb calls, TRBD1, cannot be checked with no DNA. The CDR3 extends over 14 amino acids. Per the germline V gene, CDR1 is MNHNS and CDR2 is SASEGT. The CDR3 here is CASRPPGLDYEQYF.

The V and J genes are TRBV27 and TRBJ2-1; TCRdb gives TRBD1 as the D gene, but with no DNA this cannot be confirmed. Germline assignment: CDR1 MNHEY and CDR2 SMNVEV (reference sequence). The CDR3 is 14 amino acids. The CDR3 reads CASSRDRLYNEQFF.

The genes are TRBV12-3 or TRBV12-4 and TRBJ2-3. The CDR3 loop spans 13 amino acids. The chain's CDR3 is CASSLKIADTQYF.

The V gene is TRBV29-1, the J gene TRBJ2-5; checking the TCRdb D call of TRBD1 is not possible without DNA. The germline CDR1 and CDR2 sequences are SQVTM and ANQGSEA. CDR3 length equals 12 residues. CDR3: CSVRTGEETQYF.

The rearrangement joins TRBV9 to TRBJ2-7; as DNA is missing, the TRBD2 call by TCRdb cannot be tested. The CDR3 covers 17 residues. The V gene's germline CDR1 is SGDLS and CDR2 YYNGEE. This CDR3 reads CASSLQPQDAGSYEQYF.